These 9 T cell receptor beta chains were sequenced from one sample in a study of radiotherapy plus CTLA-4 blockade in lung cancer. Some clones are missing from TCRdb's copy, which holds only in-frame ones; the method was immunoSEQ multiplex PCR. This sample carries 110,000 or so clones, around 75% of them seen once, and the ten largest clones take 4.5% to 6.5%. The sequences come from peripheral blood, collected from a patient treated with radiotherapy plus ipilimumab. Every receptor here comes from a human donor with non-small cell lung cancer who had a partial response to radiotherapy plus ipilimumab.

The chain employs TRBV7-3 and TRBJ2-1, with 15 bases lining up with TRBD2. The CDR3 consists of 17 residues. After removal of 2 bases from V and 7 bases from J, the junction contained 6 bases not matched to a gene. Looked up from germline, CDR1 is SGHTA and CDR2 is FQGTGA. The CDR3 sequence is CASSLSRTSGRGNEQFF. CDR3 bases: TGTGCCAGCAGCTTATCCCGGACTAGCGGGAGGGGAAATGAGCAGTTCTTC.

The chain is built from TRBV27 and TRBJ2-3, with 10 bases that match TRBD2. The CDR3 has 18 residues. Per germline, CDR1 MNHEY and CDR2 SMNVEV (reference sequence). J lost 4 bases, V lost 5 bases, and 15 bases had no gene match. The CDR3 DNA reads TGTGCCAGCAGTCTAAGCGGGAGGGCCTATATTTTCGCAGATACGCAGTATTTT. Translating gives CASSLSGRAYIFADTQYF.

There are many counts of this clone. The chain links TRBV28 to TRBJ1-4, with D hard to call. The V and J ends lost 8 bases and 1 base respectively, with 17 bases between them. The CDR3 is 16 residues long. Germline-derived CDR1 and CDR2 are MDHEN and SYDVKM. CDR3 protein: CASHKGRRRTNEKLFF. In DNA, the CDR3 is TGTGCCAGCCACAAAGGCCGGAGGAGAACTAATGAAAAACTGTTTTTT. Using reference TRBV28 and TRBJ1-4 for the parts outside the CDR3, the full variable domain is DVKVTQSSRYLVKRTGEKVFLECVQDMDHENMFWYRQDPGLGLRLIYFSYDVKMKEKGDIPEGYSVSREKKERFSLILESASTNQTSMYLCASHKGRRRTNEKLFFGSGTQLSVL.

The chain joins TRBV7-2 to TRBJ2-5; unclear D gene. V was cut by 8 bases and J by 1 base, with 11 bases left in between. This CDR3 contains 13 residues. The germline V gene has CDR1 SGHTA and CDR2 FQGNSA. CDR3 residues: CASERGRQETQYF. In nucleotides, the CDR3 is TGTGCCAGCGAACGAGGCCGCCAAGAGACCCAGTACTTC.

This clone was observed a few times. The rearrangement links TRBV5-1 to TRBJ2-1; 7 positions match TRBD1. This CDR3 has 13 residues. V shed 4 bases and J 5 bases; nucleotides not matched to a gene: 3. CDR1 is SGHRS, CDR2 YFSETQ, per germline. The CDR3 DNA sequence: TGCGCCAGCAGCCCCGGGACAGACAATGAGCAGTTCTTC. It specifies CASSPGTDNEQFF.

A single count supports this clone. J is TRBJ1-1 and V is TRBV29-1, with D possibly being TRBD1 (5 bases). The CDR3 spans 14 residues. V lost 4 bases to trimming and J lost 1 base, with 13 bases between them. Germline assignment: CDR1 SQVTM and CDR2 ANQGSEA. In nucleotides, the CDR3 is TGCAGCGTTGGTTTCGGGGGGGGGAACACTGAAGCTTTCTTT. Protein: CSVGFGGGNTEAFF. Looking up the rest from reference TRBV29-1 and TRBJ1-1 gives the full variable domain: SAVISQKPSRDICQRGTSLTIQCQVDSQVTMMFWYRQQPGQSLTLIATANQGSEATYESGFVIDKFPISRPNLTFSTLTVSNMSPEDSSIYLCSVGFGGGNTEAFFGQGTRLTVV.

The chain uses TRBV11-2 and TRBJ2-3; the D gene is possibly TRBD1 (5 bases). Per germline, CDR1 SGHAT and CDR2 FQNNGV. The CDR3 is 16 residues long. V was pared by 5 bases and J by 6 bases, with 21 bases between. CDR3 protein: CASSTGRGSSRDTQYF. CDR3 in DNA: TGTGCCAGCAGCACTGGTAGGGGCTCTTCGAGGGATACGCAGTATTTT.

The rearrangement uses TRBV19 and TRBJ2-2; TRBD1 might be the D (5 bases). From germline, CDR1 is LNHDA and CDR2 SQIVND (reference sequence). The V end lost 3 bases, the J end lost 6 bases, and 14 bases lay between the germline ends. This CDR3 spans 15 amino acids. CDR3 bases: TGTGCCAGTAGTATTATCCAGGGAATTTCCGGGGAGCTGTTTTTT. The encoded protein is CASSIIQGISGELFF. Supplemented by reference TRBV19 and TRBJ2-2, the full variable domain reads DGGITQSPKYLFRKEGQNVTLSCEQNLNHDAMYWYRQDPGQGLRLIYYSQIVNDFQKGDIAEGYSVSREKKESFPLTVTSAQKNPTAFYLCASSIIQGISGELFFGEGSRLTVL.

As to this clone: Other nucleotide sequences in the sample specify the same CDR3. The chain has TRBV7-6 and TRBJ1-1; D gene unclear. The ends were cut back, 4 bases at V and 1 base at J, with 7 bases in the middle. The CDR3 is made up of 13 amino acids. CDR1 is SGHVS and CDR2 is FNYEAQ in the germline V gene. CDR3 residues: CASSSDRNTEAFF. The CDR3 coding sequence is TGTGCCAGCAGCTCCGATAGGAACACTGAAGCTTTCTTT.